Presented here are 16 T cell receptor beta chains from one specimen sequenced in a study of CD8 T cells in Susac syndrome. With random hexamers, reverse transcription was performed on about 0.5 to 1 ug of RNA. TCRdb independently ran MiXCR on the immunoSEQ multiplex PCR reads; one entry per CDR3 protein. Of 150,000 or so distinct CDR3 sequences in the sample, 90% to 97% were seen once. The sequencing sample was made of CD4+ T cells from PBMCs. The source of these receptors is a human donor with Susac syndrome.

This chain uses TRBV9 with TRBJ2-2; D gene unclear. Trimming took off 1 base at V and 2 bases at J, with 6 bases between the two ends. Germline-derived CDR1 and CDR2 are SGDLS and YYNGEE. There are 14 residues in the CDR3. The CDR3 reads CASSVLPNTGELFF. The CDR3 DNA follows: TGTGCCAGCAGCGTACTCCCAAACACCGGGGAGCTGTTTTTT.

The CDR3 DNA follows: TGTGCCAGCAGCCCTCAGGACAGGGCTGAAAAACTGTTTTTT. Translating it yields CASSPQDRAEKLFF. The chain links TRBV9 to TRBJ1-4; 8 bases map to TRBD1. The V gene's germline CDR1 is SGDLS and CDR2 YYNGEE. The CDR3 runs to 14 residues. V was pared by 4 bases and J by 7 bases, with 6 bases of the junction left unmatched.

The V gene is TRBV20-1, the J gene TRBJ1-5, with TRBD1 as a possible D gene (5 bases). From germline, CDR1 is DFQATT and CDR2 SNEGSKA (reference sequence). V was clipped by 1 base and J by 9 bases, with 13 bases between them. This CDR3 has 13 amino acids. The CDR3 spells CSARVGTGGPQHF. CDR3 coding DNA: TGCAGTGCTAGAGTAGGGACCGGGGGGCCCCAGCATTTT.

This rearrangement joins TRBV6-2 or TRBV6-3 to TRBJ2-5; 10 nucleotides match TRBD2. The CDR3 runs to 16 residues. The germline V gene has CDR1 MNHEY and CDR2 SVGEGT. With 5 bases clipped from V and 3 bases from J, the junction kept 9 bases outside the gene matches. CDR3 nucleotide sequence: TGTGCCAGCAGTATGACTCTAGCGGGGGATGAAGAGACCCAGTACTTC. Translation gives CASSMTLAGDEETQYF.

The chain recombines TRBV28 with TRBJ2-7, with TRBD1 matching 8 bases. Per germline, CDR1 MDHEN and CDR2 SYDVKM. The CDR3 consists of 14 residues. The V and J ends lost 1 base and 7 bases, in that order; junction bases with no gene match: 6. The CDR3 spells CASSLSQGAREQYF. In DNA form, the CDR3 reads TGTGCCAGCAGTTTATCCCAGGGGGCTCGGGAGCAGTACTTC.

The chain has TRBV4-2 and TRBJ2-1; D possibly corresponds to TRBD2 (5 bases). The CDR3 is made up of 15 amino acids. The germline V and J ends were trimmed by 0 bases and 4 bases, with 10 bases remaining between them. Germline V gene sequence: CDR1 LGHNA, CDR2 YNFKEQ. The DNA for the CDR3 is TGTGCCAGCAGCCAAGAACCTACGGGGTACAATGAGCAGTTCTTC. Residues: CASSQEPTGYNEQFF.

The J gene is TRBJ2-1, the V gene TRBV6-2 or TRBV6-3; D is possibly TRBD1 or TRBD2 (5 bases each). The V and J ends lost 7 bases and 2 bases respectively, with 15 bases between them. The length of the CDR3 is 15 residues. CDR1 MNHEY and CDR2 SVGEGT come from the germline V gene. CDR3 nucleotides: TGTGCCAGCAACCACCCGAGGGGCGCCTACAATGAGCAGTTCTTC. This encodes CASNHPRGAYNEQFF.

V usage is TRBV29-1 and J usage is TRBJ2-5, with TRBD1 identical over 7 bases. The CDR3 is made up of 13 amino acids. Germline trimming cut 7 bases from V and 5 bases from J; bases unmatched to any gene: 10. Per germline, CDR1 SQVTM and CDR2 ANQGSEA. The CDR3 sequence is CSADEGAGETQYF. The CDR3 DNA reads TGCAGCGCAGACGAGGGGGCTGGGGAGACCCAGTACTTC.

This sequence joins TRBV30 and TRBJ2-7; no firm D call. Trimming left V 3 bases short and J 3 bases short, with 9 bases between. The CDR3 is 12 residues long. CDR1 GTSNPN and CDR2 SVGIG come from the germline V gene (reference sequence). The chain's CDR3 is CAWRRNSYEQYF. Here the CDR3 DNA reads TGTGCCTGGAGGAGGAATAGCTACGAGCAGTACTTC.

The chain couples TRBV19 to TRBJ2-1; D is undetermined. Per germline, CDR1 LNHDA and CDR2 SQIVND (reference sequence). Trimming pared 0 bases from V and 0 bases from J, leaving 15 bases between. The CDR3 has 18 residues. The CDR3 coding sequence is TGTGCCAGTAGTATAGACCCCCTCCATGCGAGCTCCTACAATGAGCAGTTCTTC. The encoded protein is CASSIDPLHASSYNEQFF.

This rearrangement joins TRBV20-1 to TRBJ2-7; no firm D call. The V and J ends lost 4 bases and 3 bases respectively, with 7 bases between them. CDR3 length equals 11 residues. The germline V gene encodes CDR1 DFQATT and CDR2 SNEGSKA (reference sequence). The CDR3 coding sequence is TGCAGTGCTACAGATAACTACGAGCAGTACTTC. It translates to CSATDNYEQYF.

The chain couples TRBV11-2 to TRBJ1-1; D is unresolved. V was pared by 0 bases and J by 4 bases, with 12 bases between. Germline lookup yields CDR1 SGHAT and CDR2 FQNNGV. CDR3 size: 15 residues. CDR3 sequence: CASSLDWAGSTEAFF. The CDR3 DNA is TGTGCCAGCAGCTTAGACTGGGCGGGGAGCACTGAAGCTTTCTTT.

This chain links TRBV11-1 with TRBJ2-6; TRBD1 aligns across 8 bases. This CDR3 has 15 amino acids. The V and J ends lost 8 bases and 2 bases, in that order; junction bases with no gene match: 5. Germline values: CDR1 SGHAT, CDR2 FQDESV (reference sequence). Here the CDR3 reads CASGRTGTGANVLTF. CDR3 nucleotides: TGTGCCAGCGGAAGGACAGGGACTGGGGCCAACGTCCTGACTTTC.

The chain combines TRBV7-9 with TRBJ2-7; TRBD1 matches 7 bases. The germline CDR1 and CDR2 sequences are SEHNR and FQNEAQ (reference sequence). The CDR3 spans 15 residues. V was clipped by 4 bases and J by 4 bases; unmatched bases: 10. CDR3 in amino acids: CASSSFRDRPYEQYF. The CDR3 coding sequence is TGTGCCAGCAGCTCCTTCCGGGACAGACCTTACGAGCAGTACTTC.

The rearrangement links TRBV29-1 to TRBJ1-1; a possible D gene is TRBD1 (5 bases). Trimming stripped 3 bases from V and 0 bases from J, with 14 bases between. Germline CDR1 SQVTM, CDR2 ANQGSEA. The CDR3 length is 15 residues. The CDR3 reads CSVEPRVGLNTEAFF. CDR3 coding DNA: TGCAGCGTTGAGCCCAGGGTAGGGTTGAACACTGAAGCTTTCTTT.

Only one count was recorded for this clonotype. The chain couples TRBV29-1 to TRBJ2-5; D is perhaps TRBD2 (5 bases). V lost 7 bases to trimming and J lost 3 bases, with 12 bases between them. Germline CDR1 reads SQVTM; CDR2 reads ANQGSEA. The CDR3 spans 12 residues. The DNA of the CDR3 is TGCAGCGGCCGACTACCAGAAGAGACCCAGTACTTC. Amino acid sequence: CSGRLPEETQYF.